The 15 T cell receptor beta chains given below trace back to one sample, sequenced in a study of T cells in Graves' hyperthyroidism and ophthalmopathy. The TCR beta CDR3 regions underwent amplification using RNA transcripts as the source. Initially, a first-round RT-PCR of the TCR CDR3 employed the HTBI primer set. Using its own MiXCR run on the multiplex PCR reads, TCRdb lists one record per CDR3 protein. The profile covers some 350,000 distinct CDR3 sequences, with just under 25% appearing a single time and more than 60% taken by the ten largest. Sample: blood. The source is a man aged 50 or older with Graves' hyperthyroidism.

This clonotype was found many times. The rearrangement joins TRBV6-2 or TRBV6-3 to TRBJ1-1; weak D call: TRBD1 (5 bases). The CDR3 is made up of 17 amino acids. Germline assignment: CDR1 MNHEY and CDR2 SVGEGT. The V end was cut by 8 bases, the J end by 0 bases, with 22 bases between. CDR3 DNA sequence: TGTGCCAGCCATAGGCGGGTTCCGACAGCCATGAACACTGAAGCTTTCTTT. Translation: CASHRRVPTAMNTEAFF.

This clonotype was observed a handful of times. This chain joins TRBV29-1 and TRBJ2-1; the match to TRBD2 covers 9 bases. Germline CDR1 SQVTM, CDR2 ANQGSEA. This CDR3 region has 16 residues. J gave up 7 bases and V 5 bases, and 15 bases lay outside the gene matches. CDR3 coding DNA: TGCAGCGTTACCCTTACCCTAGCGGGAAAGCCAAATGAGCAGTTCTTC. It codes for CSVTLTLAGKPNEQFF.

V is TRBV7-8 and J is TRBJ1-2, with D unresolved. Trimming stripped 0 bases from V and 7 bases from J, with 12 bases between. The CDR3 is 14 residues long. Germline CDR1 is SGHVS and CDR2 is FQNEAQ. This chain's CDR3 is CASSLANAPGGYTF. The CDR3 DNA reads as TGTGCCAGCAGCTTAGCGAACGCCCCAGGTGGCTACACCTTC.

This clonotype has just a few counts. The gene calls are TRBV11-2 and TRBJ2-7, with D unresolved. V was pared by 5 bases and J by 3 bases, with 11 bases between. The CDR3 is 13 residues long. From germline, CDR1 is SGHAT and CDR2 FQNNGV. CDR3 loop: CASSLDTNYEQYF. In DNA form, the CDR3 reads TGTGCCAGCAGCCTCGACACAAACTACGAGCAGTACTTC.

This clonotype was observed at least ten times. This CDR3 reads CSAGRGTDTQYF. In nucleotides, the CDR3 is TGCAGTGCCGGGAGGGGGACAGATACGCAGTATTTT. The chain uses TRBV20-1 and TRBJ2-3; TRBD2 matches at 8 bases. Trimming cost V 6 bases and J 3 bases; bases outside gene matches: 2. Germline CDR1 reads DFQATT; CDR2 reads SNEGSKA (reference sequence). The length of the CDR3 is 12 residues.

This clonotype was counted only a few times. The chain employs TRBV27 and TRBJ2-1, with D possibly matching TRBD2 (5 bases). The CDR3 sequence is 15 residues long. Trimming stripped 2 bases from V and 6 bases from J, with 14 bases between. Germline V lookup: CDR1 MNHEY, CDR2 SMNVEV (reference sequence). The CDR3 loop reads CASSLGLAGRNEQFF. In DNA, the CDR3 is TGTGCCAGCAGTTTAGGCCTAGCAGGCCGCAATGAGCAGTTCTTC.

CDR3 residues: CASSFGTGGAMDEQYF. DNA of the CDR3: TGTGCCAGCAGCTTCGGGACAGGGGGCGCAATGGACGAGCAGTACTTC. The rearrangement joins TRBV13 to TRBJ2-7; the match to TRBD1 covers 12 bases. The CDR3 sequence is 16 residues long. Germline CDR1 PRHDT, CDR2 FYEKMQ (reference sequence). The ends lost 3 bases at V and 5 bases at J; junction bases unmatched: 8.

Only a few counts were recorded for this clonotype. The rearrangement links TRBV2 to TRBJ1-1, with a weak D call TRBD1 (6 bases). V lost 6 bases, J lost 4 bases, and 18 bases lay in between. Germline V lookup: CDR1 SNHLY, CDR2 FYNNEI. The CDR3 contains 15 residues. The CDR3 bases are TGTGCCAGCAGCCGGGGCAGGGGCTGGGGCACTGAAGCTTTCTTT. Translated: CASSRGRGWGTEAFF.

At least ten counts were recorded for this clonotype. The chain couples TRBV28 to TRBJ2-3; 7 nucleotides line up with TRBD2. Losses at the gene ends were 1 base for V and 4 bases for J; bases not matched to a gene: 5. Looked up from germline, CDR1 is MDHEN and CDR2 is SYDVKM. The CDR3 sequence is 15 residues long. CDR3 in DNA: TGTGCCAGCAGTTTATACAGCGGGACCCCAGATACGCAGTATTTT. Its protein is CASSLYSGTPDTQYF.

V and J are TRBV13 and TRBJ1-1, with TRBD1 as a possible D gene (6 bases). Germline CDR1 and CDR2: PRHDT and FYEKMQ (reference sequence). Between the trimmed V and J ends, which lost 7 bases and 0 bases, there was a span of 12 bases. The length of the CDR3 is 14 residues. The CDR3 DNA reads as TGTGCCAGCACTCCCAGGGGCCTGAACACTGAAGCTTTCTTT. It specifies CASTPRGLNTEAFF. The full variable domain, completed using reference TRBV13 and TRBJ1-1, is AAGVIQSPRHLIKEKRETATLKCYPIPRHDTVYWYQQGPGQDPQFLISFYEKMQSDKGSIPDRFSAQQFSDYHSELNMSSLELGDSALYFCASTPRGLNTEAFFGQGTRLTVV.

The chain recombines TRBV24-1 with TRBJ2-3; 10 bases are a match to TRBD2. CDR3 size: 17 residues. The V gene's germline CDR1 is KGHDR and CDR2 SFDVKD. V dropped 6 bases and J dropped 2; count of bases not matched to a gene: 10. CDR3 nucleotide sequence: TGTGCCACCAGTAACAGGTTAAGCGGGAGGGACACAGATACGCAGTATTTT. This encodes CATSNRLSGRDTDTQYF.

The chain recombines TRBV12-3 or TRBV12-4 with TRBJ2-7; no definite D call. Trimming shortened V by 4 bases and J by 0 bases, and 10 bases separated the two germline ends. The CDR3 is made up of 14 amino acids. CDR3 residues: CASSSTGLSYEQYF. In nucleotides, the CDR3 is TGTGCCAGCAGTTCGACGGGCCTCTCCTACGAGCAGTACTTC.

This rearrangement joins TRBV20-1 to TRBJ2-2, with TRBD1 matching 8 bases. CDR3 length: 16 amino acids. The junction had 10 bases not matched to a gene; V was cut back by 1 base and J by 6 bases. Germline CDR1 is DFQATT and CDR2 is SNEGSKA (reference sequence). The CDR3 DNA reads TGCAGTGCTAGAGCAGTCACAGGGGGTAATCCCGGGGAGCTGTTTTTT. Encoded protein: CSARAVTGGNPGELFF.

The rearrangement joins TRBV5-6 to TRBJ2-1; the D gene is possibly TRBD1 (5 bases). V was cut by 5 bases and J by 4 bases, with 16 bases left in between. There are 15 residues in the CDR3. Looked up from germline, CDR1 is SGHDT and CDR2 is YYEEEE. CDR3 nucleotides: TGTGCCAGCAGTTACTCTCGGACACCGTACAATGAGCAGTTCTTC. Its translation: CASSYSRTPYNEQFF.

This chain links TRBV6-5 with TRBJ2-2; a weak D match, TRBD1 (6 bases). The V and J ends lost 2 bases and 4 bases respectively, with 14 bases between them. The CDR3 is 16 amino acids. The V gene's germline CDR1 is MNHEY and CDR2 SVGAGI. The CDR3 DNA reads as TGTGCCAGCAGTTACCTGGGGGCGCGTATCACCGGGGAGCTGTTTTTT. Translation: CASSYLGARITGELFF.